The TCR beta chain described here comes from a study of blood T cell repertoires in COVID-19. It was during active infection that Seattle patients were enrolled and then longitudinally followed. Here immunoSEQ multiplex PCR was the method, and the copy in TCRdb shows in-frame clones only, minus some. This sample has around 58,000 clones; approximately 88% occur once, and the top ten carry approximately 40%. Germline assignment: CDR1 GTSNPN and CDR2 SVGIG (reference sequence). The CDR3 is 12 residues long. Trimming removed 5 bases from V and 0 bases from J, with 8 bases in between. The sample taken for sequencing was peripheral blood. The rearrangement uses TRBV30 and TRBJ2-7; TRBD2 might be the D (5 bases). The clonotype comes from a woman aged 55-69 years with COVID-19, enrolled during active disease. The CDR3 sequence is CAWDGGSYEQYF. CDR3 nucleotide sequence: TGTGCCTGGGACGGAGGCTCCTACGAGCAGTACTTC.